This T cell receptor (beta chain) stems from a study of cytomegalovirus exposure and HLA in healthy donors. Whole-study context: Among the 398 genotyped donors, 81% were placed in the Caucasian-associated ancestry cluster.

Study-level findings and limits: Reportedly, TCR beta sequences accurately predicted HLA-A and HLA-B alleles in most subjects. The only immune exposure information that was available was CMV serostatus. Cytomegalovirus-associated status was assigned to 164 TCR beta chains.

Use of 60 Vbeta and 13 Jbeta primers characterized the PCR. Data came from immunoSEQ multiplex PCR; TCRdb stores just in-frame clones and leaves some out. Of approximately 100,000 clones in the sample, 55% to 75% were seen once. In regard to this clone: Its antigen is unidentified.

The receptor's source is a woman aged 70 to 79 in good health and CMV-seropositive. The sample taken for sequencing was PBMCs.

The CDR3 nucleotides are TGTGCCAGCAGTGACCCTAGGACAGGGGATAGCAATCAGCCCCAGCATTTT. Protein: CASSDPRTGDSNQPQHF. The V and J genes are TRBV6-4 and TRBJ1-5, with 9 nucleotides matching TRBD1. Germline loops: CDR1 MRHNA, CDR2 SNTAGT. The CDR3 totals 17 residues. Germline trimming cut 2 bases from V and 0 bases from J; bases unmatched to any gene: 5.